These 9 T cell receptor beta chains originate from one sample sequenced in a study of blood T cells in healthy people across ages. With a J-beta primer mix and a sample-barcoded 5' primer, a second PCR ran about 7 to 12 cycles. MiXCR, applied by TCRdb to the 5' RACE reads, yields one record per CDR3 protein. The sample holds hundreds of thousands of distinct CDR3 sequences, under 45% seen once. Source material: blood. These receptors were obtained from a man aged 60 to 75 in good health.

V and J are TRBV6-1 and TRBJ1-2; no definite D call. The CDR3 consists of 14 residues. Germline lookup yields CDR1 MNHNS and CDR2 SASEGT. Trimming shortened V by 3 bases and J by 4 bases, and 12 bases separated the two germline ends. CDR3 amino acids: CASSDWADTYGYTF. The CDR3 DNA reads TGTGCCAGCAGTGATTGGGCAGACACCTATGGCTACACCTTC.

This clonotype was counted a few times. CDR3 sequence (DNA): TGTGCCAGCAGTTCTAGCGGGGATCCTTTGAGTGAGCAGTTCTTC. This translates into CASSSSGDPLSEQFF. The chain links TRBV28 to TRBJ2-1; 9 bases are shared with TRBD2. Germline V gene lookup returns CDR1 MDHEN and CDR2 SYDVKM. The CDR3 is made up of 15 amino acids. With V trimmed by 4 bases and J by 9 bases, 10 bases remained unmatched.

This clonotype was counted between two and nine times. V gene TRBV6-1 combines with J gene TRBJ2-7; 14 positions agree with TRBD2. The CDR3 covers 13 residues. The ends lost 7 bases at V and 6 bases at J; junction bases unmatched: 2. Germline V gene sequence: CDR1 MNHNS, CDR2 SASEGT. The CDR3, as DNA: TGTGCCAGCATAGGACTAGCGGGAGGCGAGCAGTACTTC. Encoded protein: CASIGLAGGEQYF.

The V gene is TRBV3-1, the J gene TRBJ2-1; 8 bases are a match to TRBD1. Germline V gene sequence: CDR1 LGHDT, CDR2 YNNKEL (reference sequence). This CDR3 comprises 15 residues. The J segment lost 4 bases and the V segment lost 6 bases, leaving 8 bases of the junction unmatched. This CDR3 is CASSHRGTIYNEQFF. CDR3 nucleotides: TGTGCCAGCAGTCACAGGGGGACCATTTACAATGAGCAGTTCTTC.

This clonotype was seen only a few times. The chain combines TRBV6-2 or TRBV6-3 with TRBJ1-2; possibly TRBD1 for D (5 bases). Between the trimmed V and J ends, which lost 4 bases and 7 bases, there was a span of 13 bases. CDR1 and CDR2 (germline): MNHEY, SVGEGT. The CDR3 totals 13 residues. The CDR3 protein is CASSLAGLGGYTF. CDR3 sequence (DNA): TGTGCCAGCAGTTTGGCGGGGCTAGGTGGCTACACCTTC.

This chain joins TRBV29-1 and TRBJ1-4, with D possibly being TRBD1 (5 bases). Germline CDR1 reads SQVTM; CDR2 reads ANQGSEA. This CDR3 has 13 amino acids. Trimming took off 6 bases at V and 3 bases at J, with 11 bases between the two ends. The CDR3 reads CSVTGGSNEKLFF. CDR3 sequence (DNA): TGCAGCGTGACCGGGGGTTCTAATGAAAAACTGTTTTTT.

This sequence joins TRBV4-1 and TRBJ2-1; D is unresolved. This CDR3 comprises 16 residues. Germline lookup yields CDR1 MGHRA and CDR2 YSYEKL. Trimming left V 8 bases short and J 0 bases short, with 17 bases between. As DNA, the CDR3 is TGCGCCAGCTTACCTTGGGCAGGAAGCTCCTACAATGAGCAGTTCTTC. Amino acid sequence: CASLPWAGSSYNEQFF.

This sequence joins TRBV2 and TRBJ2-5; possible D gene TRBD2, 6 bases. V was shortened by 5 bases and J by 5 bases, with 15 bases between the two germline ends. The germline V gene has CDR1 SNHLY and CDR2 FYNNEI. This CDR3 comprises 14 residues. DNA for the CDR3: TGTGCCAGCAGTTCACGACTAGTGGAGGAGACCCAGTACTTC. It codes for CASSSRLVEETQYF.

The chain is built from TRBV12-3 or TRBV12-4 and TRBJ2-1; D is perhaps TRBD1 or TRBD2 (5 bases each). V was pared by 5 bases and J by 7 bases, with 15 bases between. CDR3 length: 14 residues. The CDR3: CASSATGTSNEQFF. Written as DNA, the CDR3 is TGTGCCAGCAGTGCTACCGGGACCTCAAATGAGCAGTTCTTC.